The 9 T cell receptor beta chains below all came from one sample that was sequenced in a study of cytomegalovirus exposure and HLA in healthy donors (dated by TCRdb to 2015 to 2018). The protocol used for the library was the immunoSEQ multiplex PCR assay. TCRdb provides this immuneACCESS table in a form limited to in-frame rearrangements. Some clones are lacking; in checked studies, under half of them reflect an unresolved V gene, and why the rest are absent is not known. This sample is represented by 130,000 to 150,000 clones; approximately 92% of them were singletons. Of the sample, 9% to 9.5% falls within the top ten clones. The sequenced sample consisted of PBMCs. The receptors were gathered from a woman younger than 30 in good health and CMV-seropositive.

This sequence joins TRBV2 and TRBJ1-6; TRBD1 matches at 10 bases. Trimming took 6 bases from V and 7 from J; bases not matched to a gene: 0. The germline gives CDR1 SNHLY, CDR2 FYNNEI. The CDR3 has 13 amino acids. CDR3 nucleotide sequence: TGTGCCAGCAGGGGACAGGGGAATTCACCCCTCCACTTT. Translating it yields CASRGQGNSPLHF.

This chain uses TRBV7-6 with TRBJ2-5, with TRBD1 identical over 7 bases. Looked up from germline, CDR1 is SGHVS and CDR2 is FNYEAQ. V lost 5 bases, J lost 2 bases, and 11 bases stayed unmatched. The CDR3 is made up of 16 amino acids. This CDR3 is CASSTGATKRQETQYF. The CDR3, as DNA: TGTGCCAGCAGCACAGGGGCAACTAAGAGGCAAGAGACCCAGTACTTC.

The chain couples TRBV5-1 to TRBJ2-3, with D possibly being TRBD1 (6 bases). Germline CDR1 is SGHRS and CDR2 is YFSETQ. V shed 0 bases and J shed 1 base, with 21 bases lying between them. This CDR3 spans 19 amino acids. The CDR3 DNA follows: TGCGCCAGCAGCTTGGACAGGAGTCAACCAGGGGTCGGCACAGATACGCAGTATTTT. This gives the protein CASSLDRSQPGVGTDTQYF.

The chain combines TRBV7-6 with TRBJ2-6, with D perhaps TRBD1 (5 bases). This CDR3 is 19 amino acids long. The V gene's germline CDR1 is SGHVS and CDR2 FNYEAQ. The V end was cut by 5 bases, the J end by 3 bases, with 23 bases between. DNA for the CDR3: TGTGCCAGCAGCCTCGAACCGACCTATAGGGGTAGTGGGGCCAACGTCCTGACTTTC. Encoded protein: CASSLEPTYRGSGANVLTF.

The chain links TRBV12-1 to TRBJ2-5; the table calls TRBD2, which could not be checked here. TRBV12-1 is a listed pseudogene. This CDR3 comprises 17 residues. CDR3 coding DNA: TGTGCCAGCAGGCAACAGACTAGCGGGGGGGCACGTGAGACCCAGTACTTC. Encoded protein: CASRQQTSGGARETQYF.

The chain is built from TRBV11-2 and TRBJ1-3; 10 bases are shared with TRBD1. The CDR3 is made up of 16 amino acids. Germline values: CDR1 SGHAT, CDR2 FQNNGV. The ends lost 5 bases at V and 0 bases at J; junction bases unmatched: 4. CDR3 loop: CASSTTGGNSGNTIYF. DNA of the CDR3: TGTGCCAGCAGCACGACAGGGGGCAACTCTGGAAACACCATATATTTT.

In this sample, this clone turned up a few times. CDR3 sequence reads: CASSLLQGPYEQYF. In DNA form, the CDR3 reads TGCGCCAGCAGCCTCCTACAGGGTCCCTACGAGCAGTACTTC. This chain uses TRBV5-1 with TRBJ2-7, with D possibly being TRBD1 (6 bases). CDR1 is SGHRS, CDR2 YFSETQ, per germline. The V gene lost 4 bases and the J gene lost 2 bases, with 13 bases spanning the gap. The CDR3 sequence is 14 residues long.

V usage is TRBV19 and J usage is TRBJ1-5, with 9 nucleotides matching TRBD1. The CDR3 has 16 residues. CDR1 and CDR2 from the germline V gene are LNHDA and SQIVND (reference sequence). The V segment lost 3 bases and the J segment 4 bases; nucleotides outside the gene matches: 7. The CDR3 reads CASSILDRGLNQPQHF. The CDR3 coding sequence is TGTGCCAGTAGTATCCTGGACAGGGGCCTGAATCAGCCCCAGCATTTT.

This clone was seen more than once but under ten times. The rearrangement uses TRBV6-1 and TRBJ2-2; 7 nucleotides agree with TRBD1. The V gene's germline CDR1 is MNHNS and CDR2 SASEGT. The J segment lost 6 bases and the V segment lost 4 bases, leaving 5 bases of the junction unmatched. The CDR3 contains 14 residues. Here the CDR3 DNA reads TGTGCCAGCAGTGCCGACAGGGTGTCCGGGGAGCTGTTTTTT. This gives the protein CASSADRVSGELFF.